The 13 T cell receptor beta chains given below trace back to one sample, sequenced in a study of cytomegalovirus exposure and HLA in healthy donors. PCR amplification relied on 60 Vbeta primers (plus 13 Jbeta primers). Sequencing used immunoSEQ multiplex PCR; TCRdb keeps in-frame clones, though not all of them. Here the sample spans approximately 110,000 clones, 70% to 80% being singletons. The sample comprised PBMCs. These receptors were obtained from a woman aged 25 to 39 in good health and CMV-seropositive.

This clone was seen at least ten times. V and J are TRBV5-1 and TRBJ1-1; 8 nucleotides align to TRBD1. CDR3 length: 14 amino acids. The V segment lost 6 bases and the J segment 4 bases; nucleotides outside the gene matches: 8. Germline CDR1 SGHRS, CDR2 YFSETQ. Here the CDR3 DNA reads TGCGCCAGCACCCGCCAGGGGGCGGTCACTGAAGCTTTCTTT. Its protein product is CASTRQGAVTEAFF.

The chain combines TRBV7-9 with TRBJ2-5, with D perhaps matching TRBD2 (5 bases). Germline V gene sequence: CDR1 SEHNR, CDR2 FQNEAQ (reference sequence). The CDR3 sequence is 15 residues long. With 2 bases removed from V and 5 bases from J, the gap between germline ends came to 15 bases. The CDR3: CASSLTGNPVETQYF. The CDR3 DNA follows: TGTGCCAGCAGCTTAACGGGGAACCCGGTGGAGACCCAGTACTTC.

This clone appeared once. The chain combines TRBV6-1 with TRBJ2-2; TRBD1 might be the D (5 bases). Germline CDR1 is MNHNS and CDR2 is SASEGT. This CDR3 comprises 13 residues. The V end was cut by 10 bases, the J end by 2 bases, with 11 bases between. This chain's CDR3 is CATRADNTGELFF. As DNA, the CDR3 is TGTGCCACCAGGGCAGATAACACCGGGGAGCTGTTTTTT.

Of note for this clone: Its ends do not fully match the called genes, so a read error is possible. The chain recombines TRBV5-6 with TRBJ2-7, with 9 nucleotides matching TRBD1. The CDR3 totals 19 residues. Germline CDR1 SGHDT, CDR2 YYEEEE. CDR3 region: CASSLSYRGPEGLPKSLHF. The CDR3 DNA follows: TGTGCCAGCAGCTTATCGTACAGGGGGCCCGAGGGACTACCGAAAAGTTTGCACTTC.

The sample holds a few counts of this clone. The gene calls are TRBV2 and TRBJ2-2, with 7 bases fitting TRBD1. Germline lookup yields CDR1 SNHLY and CDR2 FYNNEI. The CDR3 is made up of 15 amino acids. V was clipped by 8 bases and J by 4 bases; unmatched bases: 10. CDR3 protein: CASSRQGRTTGELFF. CDR3 DNA sequence: TGTGCCAGCTCGCGACAGGGACGCACCACCGGGGAGCTGTTTTTT.

The rearrangement joins TRBV28 to TRBJ1-2, with D perhaps matching TRBD1 (5 bases). The germline V gene encodes CDR1 MDHEN and CDR2 SYDVKM. The CDR3 is made up of 12 amino acids. V lost 6 bases and J lost 6, with 11 bases in between. CDR3: CASRSGLHGYTF. The CDR3 region has the DNA TGTGCCAGCAGATCAGGGCTCCATGGCTACACCTTC.

This clone has only a few counts. J is TRBJ1-1 and V is TRBV6-5; D is unresolved. Germline V lookup: CDR1 MNHEY, CDR2 SVGAGI. This CDR3 is built from 14 residues. V gave up 1 base and J gave up 8 bases, with 14 bases separating them. CDR3 bases: TGTGCCAGCAGTTACTTCCTCGGGAGTCGCGAAGCTTTCTTT. As protein: CASSYFLGSREAFF.

This sequence joins TRBV21-1 and TRBJ1-1; no DNA check was done on the table's D call, TRBD1. TRBV21-1 is given as a pseudogene. This CDR3 has 18 residues. CDR3 bases: TGTGCCAGCAGCTCCAATCGTCCCGGGACAGATAAGAACACTGAAGCTTTCTTT. It encodes CASSSNRPGTDKNTEAFF.

The V gene is TRBV2, the J gene TRBJ2-5; 8 bases match TRBD2. The CDR3 sequence is 12 residues long. V dropped 7 bases and J dropped 3; count of bases not matched to a gene: 1. Germline lookup yields CDR1 SNHLY and CDR2 FYNNEI. CDR3 sequence: CASTRGEETQYF. The DNA for the CDR3 is TGTGCCAGCACGCGGGGGGAAGAGACCCAGTACTTC.

The chain has TRBV25-1 and TRBJ2-3, with a weak D call TRBD2 (6 bases). The length of the CDR3 is 14 residues. Germline V CDR1 and CDR2: MGHDK, SYGVNS. V was pared by 3 bases and J by 4 bases, with 11 bases between. The DNA for the CDR3 is TGTGCCAGCAGTGACGTTTTAGCGGCAGATACGCAGTATTTT. It yields the protein CASSDVLAADTQYF.

The chain uses TRBV27 and TRBJ2-7, with 10 bases identical to TRBD1. Trimming cost V 5 bases and J 2 bases; bases outside gene matches: 6. This CDR3 is built from 15 residues. CDR1 is MNHEY and CDR2 is SMNVEV in the germline V gene (reference sequence). The CDR3 DNA reads TGTGCCAGCAGTCCGGGGACAGGGGCTCCCTACGAGCAGTACTTC. As protein: CASSPGTGAPYEQYF.

J is TRBJ1-3 and V is TRBV5-1, with a tentative D call TRBD1 (6 bases). CDR1 SGHRS and CDR2 YFSETQ come from the germline V gene. The CDR3 has 14 residues. Trimming removed 0 bases from V and 8 bases from J, with 12 bases in between. CDR3 in DNA: TGCGCCAGCAGCTTGGGTACAGGGATCGACACCATATATTTT. As protein: CASSLGTGIDTIYF.

The chain has TRBV11-2 and TRBJ2-1; D remains ambiguous. The CDR3 has 12 amino acids. Germline V gives CDR1 SGHAT, CDR2 FQNNGV. Trimming left V 5 bases short and J 6 bases short, with 8 bases between. CDR3 in amino acids: CASSRWANEQFF. The CDR3 DNA sequence: TGTGCCAGCAGCCGCTGGGCCAATGAGCAGTTCTTC.